The 8 T cell receptor beta chains below were found in one sample sequenced in a study of blood T cell repertoires in COVID-19. Generated by immunoSEQ multiplex PCR, the TCRdb table keeps only in-frame clones and is missing some. The sample includes over 200,000 clones, around 86% seen only once; the top ten take around 5.4%. Sequenced sample: peripheral blood. The receptors were sampled from a human donor in a cohort sampled during active COVID-19.

V and J are TRBV5-1 and TRBJ2-5, with TRBD1 identical over 11 bases. The germline V gene encodes CDR1 SGHRS and CDR2 YFSETQ. This CDR3 contains 15 residues. The V and J ends lost 4 bases and 3 bases, in that order; junction bases with no gene match: 5. The DNA of the CDR3 is TGCGCCAGCAGCGTTGGGACAGGGGGTAAAGAGACCCAGTACTTC. It codes for CASSVGTGGKETQYF.

The chain employs TRBV4-1 and TRBJ1-4; 7 bases are a match to TRBD1. Germline V gives CDR1 MGHRA, CDR2 YSYEKL. Trimming cost V 1 base and J 5 bases; bases outside gene matches: 4. This CDR3 is built from 15 residues. The CDR3 reads CASSQAGTVNEKLFF. In DNA, the CDR3 is TGCGCCAGCAGCCAAGCCGGGACAGTAAATGAAAAACTGTTTTTT.

This clone showed up just a few times. The chain carries TRBV5-4 and TRBJ2-6; D perhaps matches TRBD2 (6 bases). Germline V lookup: CDR1 SGHNT, CDR2 YYREEE (reference sequence). Trimming took off 0 bases at V and 0 bases at J, with 7 bases between the two ends. The CDR3 length is 16 residues. The CDR3 spells CASSLGGASGANVLTF. The DNA of the CDR3 is TGTGCCAGCAGCTTGGGCGGGGCCTCTGGGGCCAACGTCCTGACTTTC.

The rearrangement uses TRBV3-1 (or the pseudogene TRBV3-2) and TRBJ2-7, with TRBD2 as a possible D gene (5 bases). Germline-derived CDR1 and CDR2 are LGHDT and YNNKEL (reference sequence). V lost 3 bases and J 1 base, leaving 16 bases between the germline ends. This CDR3 region has 16 residues. CDR3 sequence (DNA): TGTGCCAGCAGCCACCCCCGATGCGGGCCGTCCTACGAGCAGTACTTC. This sequence encodes CASSHPRCGPSYEQYF.

The chain employs TRBV28 and TRBJ1-6, with D perhaps TRBD1 (6 bases). Germline CDR1 MDHEN, CDR2 SYDVKM. The length of the CDR3 is 15 residues. The V gene lost 8 bases and the J gene lost 8 bases, with 19 bases spanning the gap. CDR3 sequence (DNA): TGTGCCAGCGGTGAGGTCCGGGACATATATTCACCCCTCCACTTT. Amino acid sequence: CASGEVRDIYSPLHF.

The rearrangement uses TRBV18 and TRBJ2-7; a possible D gene is TRBD2 (5 bases). The CDR3 spans 16 residues. CDR1 and CDR2 (germline): KGHSH, LQKENI. Trimming pared 4 bases from V and 2 bases from J, leaving 18 bases between. The CDR3 loop reads CASSQTRGRDTYEQYF. The CDR3 DNA reads TGTGCCAGCTCACAGACCCGGGGTAGGGATACCTACGAGCAGTACTTC.

A few counts support this clone. The chain couples TRBV18 to TRBJ2-7, with TRBD2 identical over 11 bases. The CDR3 has 17 residues. Germline V lookup: CDR1 KGHSH, CDR2 LQKENI. Trimming removed 0 bases from V and 3 bases from J; junction bases left unmatched: 7. CDR3 protein: CASSPPLSGLAVYEQYF. CDR3 sequence (DNA): TGTGCCAGCTCACCACCGTTATCGGGACTAGCGGTCTACGAGCAGTACTTC.

The chain recombines TRBV19 with TRBJ1-6; D ambiguous. Germline V lookup: CDR1 LNHDA, CDR2 SQIVND (reference sequence). The CDR3 contains 15 residues. V shed 3 bases and J shed 0 bases, with 6 bases lying between them. The CDR3 DNA reads TGTGCCAGTAGTATCGTGAGCTCCTATAATTCACCCCTCCACTTT. Protein sequence: CASSIVSSYNSPLHF.